The 14 T cell receptor beta chains listed next were all sequenced from one sample in a study of blood T cell repertoires in COVID-19. Profiled with immunoSEQ multiplex PCR; TCRdb holds only in-frame clones, not every one. The table has roughly 310,000 clones, roughly 90% seen once. The sequenced material came from PBMCs or T cells enriched from blood (not recorded which). The receptors here all came from a woman aged 40 to 55 who had recovered from COVID-19.

This rearrangement joins TRBV5-3 to TRBJ1-6, with 8 bases identical to TRBD1. TRBV5-3 is an open reading frame, and its role is uncertain. J lost 1 base, V lost 4 bases, and 7 bases had no gene match. The CDR3 has 17 residues. CDR3 protein: CARSPDRGISYNSPLHF. The CDR3 nucleotides are TGTGCCAGAAGCCCCGACAGGGGTATATCCTATAATTCACCCCTCCACTTT.

V usage is TRBV7-2 and J usage is TRBJ2-3; 10 nucleotides line up with TRBD2. Germline CDR1 and CDR2: SGHTA and FQGNSA. This CDR3 has 15 residues. After removal of 11 bases from V and 6 bases from J, the junction contained 14 bases not matched to a gene. The CDR3: CAGGSGGVGRDTQYF. DNA of the CDR3: TGTGCCGGCGGGAGCGGGGGGGTCGGTCGGGATACGCAGTATTTT.

The J gene is TRBJ2-4, the V gene TRBV2; weak D call: TRBD1 (6 bases). Per the germline V gene, CDR1 is SNHLY and CDR2 is FYNNEI. This CDR3 is built from 14 residues. Trimming removed 6 bases at V and 6 bases at J, with 15 bases between. CDR3 in amino acids: CASRETGLGNIQYF. As DNA, the CDR3 is TGTGCCAGCAGGGAAACAGGGCTTGGAAACATTCAGTACTTC.

This chain uses TRBV11-2 with TRBJ2-1; 15 bases are a match to TRBD2. Trimming at V came to 5 bases and at J to 7 bases, leaving 6 bases not matched to a gene. The CDR3 extends over 16 amino acids. CDR1 and CDR2 from the germline V gene are SGHAT and FQNNGV. CDR3 nucleotide sequence: TGTGCCAGCAGCCCCGGGACTAGCGGGGGGCTGAATGAGCAGTTCTTC. Its translation is CASSPGTSGGLNEQFF.

The chain uses TRBV3-1 (or the pseudogene TRBV3-2) and TRBJ1-2; D is ambiguous. V was pared by 2 bases and J by 0 bases, with 4 bases between. The CDR3 runs to 13 residues. Germline V CDR1 and CDR2: LGHDT, YNNKEL (reference sequence). In nucleotides, the CDR3 is TGTGCCAGCAGCCAACAATCTAACTATGGCTACACCTTC. Translating it yields CASSQQSNYGYTF.

This clone was seen a single time. This chain links TRBV2 with TRBJ2-7; no clear D gene. The CDR3 consists of 12 residues. V was pared by 7 bases and J by 3 bases, with 10 bases between. Per germline, CDR1 SNHLY and CDR2 FYNNEI. The CDR3 sequence: CASMIANYEQYF. In DNA, the CDR3 is TGTGCCAGCATGATCGCGAACTACGAGCAGTACTTC.

The chain recombines TRBV7-2 with TRBJ2-6, with a weak D call TRBD1 (5 bases). Germline lookup yields CDR1 SGHTA and CDR2 FQGNSA. V lost 4 bases, J lost 3 bases, and 7 bases lay in between. The CDR3 runs to 14 residues. CDR3 in DNA: TGTGCCAGCAGCTCAGGGTTTGGGGCCAACGTCCTGACTTTC. Translating gives CASSSGFGANVLTF.

This clone has a handful of counts. The chain is built from TRBV10-2 and TRBJ1-1, with TRBD1 as a possible D gene (5 bases). CDR1 and CDR2 (germline): WSHSY, SAAADI. CDR3 length equals 14 residues. V dropped 3 bases and J dropped 2 bases, with 10 bases sitting between them. Here the CDR3 DNA reads TGCGCCAGCAGTGAAGCAGGGTTAAACACTGAAGCTTTCTTT. It is translated as CASSEAGLNTEAFF.

This chain connects TRBV5-6 to TRBJ2-7; TRBD2 might be the D (5 bases). The germline V gene has CDR1 SGHDT and CDR2 YYEEEE. V was pared by 1 base and J by 2 bases, with 16 bases between. CDR3 length equals 16 residues. The chain's CDR3 is CASSLYGREAPYEQYF. Here the CDR3 DNA reads TGTGCCAGCAGCTTGTATGGGAGAGAGGCTCCCTACGAGCAGTACTTC.

This clone was found once. The V and J genes are TRBV24-1 and TRBJ2-3; TRBD2 might be the D (7 bases). V lost 4 bases and J 4 bases, leaving 11 bases between the germline ends. CDR1 and CDR2 from the germline V gene are KGHDR and SFDVKD. The CDR3 runs 14 residues. This chain's CDR3 is CATSEWGGADTQYF. The CDR3 DNA is TGTGCCACCAGTGAATGGGGGGGCGCAGATACGCAGTATTTT.

The chain links TRBV7-3 to TRBJ2-1; TRBD1 matches 8 bases. Per the germline V gene, CDR1 is SGHTA and CDR2 is FQGTGA. CDR3 length: 12 residues. V lost 5 bases, J lost 11 bases, and 5 bases stayed unmatched. The CDR3, as DNA: TGTGCCAGCAGCCTCGCAGGGGGCCAGCAGTTCTTC. This sequence encodes CASSLAGGQQFF.

The chain uses TRBV7-8 and TRBJ1-1, with 9 positions matching TRBD1. The V gene's germline CDR1 is SGHVS and CDR2 FQNEAQ. Germline trimming cut 2 bases from V and 5 bases from J; bases unmatched to any gene: 6. This CDR3 is built from 15 residues. This chain's CDR3 is CASSLSTGGATEAFF. CDR3 DNA: TGTGCCAGCAGCTTAAGTACAGGGGGCGCGACTGAAGCTTTCTTT.

The CDR3 is CASSEARGNTIYF. The CDR3 DNA reads TGTGCCAGCAGTGAAGCGCGGGGAAACACCATATATTTT. V gene TRBV2 combines with J gene TRBJ1-3; D call uncertain. Trimming took 0 bases from V and 4 from J, leaving 4 bases between them. The CDR3 is 13 residues long. Germline V CDR1 and CDR2: SNHLY, FYNNEI.

V is TRBV27 and J is TRBJ2-7; 8 bases map to TRBD1. Germline V lookup: CDR1 MNHEY, CDR2 SMNVEV (reference sequence). Trimming removed 3 bases from V and 2 bases from J; junction bases left unmatched: 3. This CDR3 contains 14 residues. CDR3 sequence (DNA): TGTGCCAGCAGTTTTAGGACAGGGACCTACGAGCAGTACTTC. It translates to CASSFRTGTYEQYF.